This T cell receptor beta chain originates from a study of regulatory T cells in long-lasting Graves disease (dated by TCRdb to the early 2020s). A note on the overall study: In the newly diagnosed Graves' disease group, patients had been taking antithyroid drugs for less than 3 months. This study used TCR sequencing and RNA sequencing of peripheral blood to compare persistent Graves' disease patients against newly diagnosed Graves' disease patients. The study was conducted in China and was registered as a clinical trial. A total of around 35 samples were covered by TCR sequencing, comprising some 13 persistent and about 20 newly diagnosed Graves' disease patients.

Summary of the overall study and its limitations: Patients with persistent disease shared more public clonotypes (approximately 2,500) than newly diagnosed patients did (966). Only peripheral blood was studied, because thyroid tissue, the primary lesion, was inaccessible. Sequencing and analysis were restricted to the TCR beta chain. Persistent Graves' disease patients showed lower TCR Shannon entropy and fewer highly expanded clones than newly diagnosed patients, suggesting clonal expansion. Persistent disease showed preferential use of TRBV28, TRBJ1-2 and TRBJ2-5, whereas newly diagnosed disease favored TRBV20-1 and TRBJ2-1. The small sample size was acknowledged by the authors as a limitation that may reduce accuracy.

Inclusive of the bounding cysteine and phenylalanine, the CDR3 is 17 residues long. Just CDR3 DNA is preserved here, 51 bases in frame from base 1. Trimmed from V: 2 bases; trimmed from J: 3 bases; junction bases lacking a gene match: 9. CDR1 and CDR2, looked up from the germline V gene, are MNHNS and SASEGT. The library was made by multiplex PCR. Sequencing was performed on an Illumina HiSeq 4000. iRepertoire HTBI primers and Arm-PCR amplification of CDR3 regions were used to construct TCR beta libraries. Before sequencing, the PCR products went through gel purification. Turning to the authors' computational methods: Across samples, roughly 60 TRBV and approximately 15 TRBJ segments were identified and used for gene usage analysis of CDR3 amino acid clonotypes. Filtered high-quality paired reads were merged into contigs using COPE and FqMerger. BLAST was used to align contigs to IMGT TRBV, TRBD and TRBJ reference genes, with CDR3 defined following IMGT. Clonotypes above 0.1% frequency were classified as highly expanded clones. Repertoire diversity was measured by Shannon entropy, and V-J evenness by the Gini coefficient. Clonotypes shared by more than one individual were considered public. TCRdb redid the processing of the public reads, applying fastp at Q25 and MiXCR, and retained in-frame beta chains. All rows with the same CDR3 protein become a single entry with the most common DNA and genes. These V and J calls originate from TCRdb's pipeline instead of the authors' own analysis. The sample data list 380,000 or so distinct CDR3 sequences, and 15% to 20% of these were observed just once. The ten biggest clones cover 20% to 25% of the sample.

What the time point label conveys for this sample: newly diagnosed GD, antithyroid drugs for less than 3 months. For both TCR sequencing and RNA sequencing, RNA was extracted from PBMCs using TRIzol. Graves' disease was diagnosed according to American Thyroid Association guidelines. Recruitment of patients was carried out at an endocrinology department in Xi'an, China. Each patient gave about 10 milliliters of peripheral blood, collected in an EDTA anticoagulant tube. Ficoll Paque Plus density gradient separation was used to isolate PBMCs, and no further T cell sorting was performed. An Agilent 2100 Bioanalyzer and agarose gel were used to assess RNA quality, and a NanoDrop 2000 was used to measure RNA concentration. On this clonotype itself: The clone's antigen remains unknown. The sample holds no much larger clone one base away, and base qualities are not on file.

The same sample was also studied in work on T cells in Graves' hyperthyroidism and ophthalmopathy. As noted in the second study: A patient counted as having stable Graves' hyperthyroidism if no progression to ophthalmopathy occurred over 18 months of follow-up. Hyperthyroidism patients were newly diagnosed, with disease duration under 2 months, and aged 18 to 65 years. Exclusion was applied to patients with uncontrolled infections, other autoimmune diseases, pregnancy or lactation. Diagnoses relied on clinical symptoms, serum thyroxine and TRAb, thyroid ultrasound and orbital computed tomography. A first-round RT-PCR of the TCR CDR3 used the HTBI primer set with the Qiagen OneStep RT-PCR kit. Blood samples also contained most of the expanded thyroid clonotypes (frequency above 0.001), which suggests that blood repertoires may reflect thyroid immune responses. In cross-validation, a model built on a 13 V-J signature told ophthalmopathy apart from stable hyperthyroidism with over 85% sensitivity and about 81% specificity, and in testing the same model reached 80%/75%. In validation, the model predicted progression to ophthalmopathy with around 71% sensitivity and about 73% specificity, a median of 6.5 months before onset. To identify distinguishing TCR V-J signatures, a discovery cohort of around 100 patients was used, comprising 40 to 45 with Graves' ophthalmopathy and approximately 57 with stable Graves' hyperthyroidism. Prospective prediction of ophthalmopathy was tested in an independent validation cohort consisting of 18 to 20 hyperthyroidism patients and more than 15 patients who later progressed to ophthalmopathy. The 95 to 100 discovery patients were randomly divided into training and test sets at a 7:3 ratio. In addition, the study compared T-cell repertoires in thyroid tissue and in blood from roughly 6 Graves' hyperthyroidism patients. Following sampling, methimazole starting at 30 mg daily was given to hyperthyroidism patients, and high-dose intravenous methylprednisolone was given to ophthalmopathy patients. Libraries were constructed in a second round of multiplex PCR, after which size selection and purification were performed. Sequencing of the libraries was done on an Illumina HiSeq2000 using paired-end 100 bp reads. SOAPnuke was used to process the raw data, throwing out any read that contained adapters or uncalled bases, had a mean Phred below 15, or lacked an exact constant-primer or identifier match. High-quality paired reads were merged using COPE v1.2.5, and each unique nucleotide sequence was defined as a clonotype. Clonotypes were aligned to IMGT TRBV, TRBD and TRBJ reference segments using MiTCR v1.1. The analysis included only V-J combinations with a frequency above 0.0001, which together covered 98% to 99.2% of the repertoires. The TCS score was defined as F50 (clonal expansion) divided by E x V (chaos), with BLOSUM62-based TCRdist calculated between CDR3 peptides within each V-J. Welch's t-statistics and random forest reduced roughly 540 V-J features to about 12, which were used in a naive Bayes classifier (R e1071). Sample size was not statistically predetermined, and investigators were not blinded to group allocation. The paper reports TCR Vbeta CDR3 sequencing of more than 120 peripheral blood samples: approximately 41 ophthalmopathy, roughly 80 hyperthyroidism and approximately 17 progressor patients.

The sequence is built from TRBV6-1 and TRBJ2-2, and TRBD2 aligns with 7 junction nucleotides. The material was peripheral blood mononuclear cells (PBMCs), obtained at new diagnosis, from a patient treated with antithyroid drugs. The clonotype originates from a woman younger than 30 with Graves disease. Donor details come from another sample of the same person, matched by shared clones. The CDR3 reads as follows: CASSEFFRGGDTGELFF. The bases read TGTGCCAGCAGTGAATTTTTTAGGGGAGGGGACACCGGGGAGCTGTTTTTT.